This T cell receptor beta chain was sequenced during a study of T cell repertoires in cytomegalovirus infection. For the study at large: Evidence of both CMV infection and a matching HLA type came from public TCR beta signatures.

Unmatched junction bases numbered 6, after V lost 2 bases and J lost 4 bases. From germline, CDR1 is SGHDN and CDR2 FVKESK. The CDR3 totals 16 residues. This clonotype showed up just a few times. The antigen remains unidentified. In TCRdb, the reads were re-called with MiXCR into one record per CDR3 protein. The table shows fewer than 900,000 distinct CDR3 sequences, with 25% to 30% occurring only once. Sequences were derived from cultured CD8+ T cells from PBMCs, sampled from culture after CMV antigen stimulation. This TCR was sampled from a human donor in good health (CMV status not recorded). Some clones in this sample may be carry-over from other donors' samples. This rearrangement joins TRBV14 to TRBJ1-3; 9 nucleotides align to TRBD1. CDR3 amino acids: CASSQYRGPPGNTIYF. The CDR3 DNA reads TGTGCCAGCAGCCAATACAGGGGGCCGCCAGGAAACACCATATATTTT.